This T cell receptor beta chain is drawn from a study of cytomegalovirus exposure and HLA in healthy donors (dated by TCRdb to about 2017). At the level of the whole study: An earlier analysis of some 600 of the donors reported about 280 Gb of sequence data and 117 million unique TCR beta sequences obtained from around 180 million T cells. Approximately 330 gigabases of sequencing data and around 85 million unique TCR sequences made up an early release that covered around 640 HLA-typed donors. Besides the first cohort of 666 subjects, a separate validation cohort made up of 120 different subjects was used. To study patterns of TCR occurrence, a later analysis re-analyzed previously published TCR beta repertoires from 650 to 750 donors and added high-resolution HLA genotyping. On average, 235,054 unique TCR beta nucleotide sequences were sequenced per donor among 398 genotyped donors of the cohort, with 15% to 20% of those sequences being non-productive. Rather than using new phenotypic data, the later analysis identified candidate immune exposures from TCR beta sequences and from how often those sequences occurred across donors. Among the roughly 400 genotyped donors, approximately 82% belonged to the genetic ancestry cluster associated with self-reported Caucasian donors. The study profiled the T cell repertoires of approximately 700 subjects by immunosequencing and related them to cytomegalovirus serostatus. An earlier analysis of a few hundred of the donors applied high-throughput TCR beta sequencing to assess whether each TCR beta V gene segment acted as functional or pseudogenic. All discovery cohort repertoires had been generated on a single sequencing platform. Alongside the repertoire data, information on donor age, sex, ethnicity and CMV serostatus was compiled. A later genetic analysis took genome-wide SNP genotypes for about three fifths of the 666 donors and used that subset as a discovery cohort. Class I and class II HLA loci were covered by the typing at four-digit resolution. High-throughput TCR immunosequencing, statistical association of individual TCRs with disease status, and machine learning were combined to predict cytomegalovirus infection status. Typing coverage varied by locus: about 620-630 donors for A, B, C, DRB1 and DQB1; more than 500 for DQA1; about 570 for DPA1; approximately 470 for DPB1. The aim of the study was to test whether cataloging public T cell receptors could identify signatures of past pathogen exposure. Four to six DR-DQ haplotypes were handled as single units for association and clustering, since linkage in the cohort was strong. General findings and caveats noted by the study authors: Assigning TCR associations to individual alleles was difficult when HLA alleles, especially DR and DQ, strongly co-occurred. Specific HLA alleles were associated with roughly 16,000 TCR beta sequences at a false discovery rate of 0.05 in a later analysis. The study listed 164 TCR beta chains as associated with cytomegalovirus. The 87-base-pair reads could not distinguish some IMGT-functional V segments, including TRBV6-2 and TRBV6-3, so those segments were excluded. CMV serostatus was the only immune exposure information available for the cohort. Most TCR sequences were observed very rarely across donors, whereas some public TCRs were present in many individuals. The authors suggested that the approach could potentially be extended to other disease states and immunological phenotypes. The classifier was reported to diagnose cytomegalovirus status with high specificity and sensitivity in both the original and validation cohorts. An earlier analysis of 587 of the donors showed that most TCR beta V segments appeared in productive rearrangements either about 87% or about 30% of the time, which broadly matched IMGT annotations. Correlated functional status among segregating V segments might reflect linkage disequilibrium, but an unknown experimental factor could not be ruled out. A further reported finding was that TCR beta sequences accurately predicted the HLA-A and HLA-B alleles for most subjects in the first cohort. A few of the identified cytomegalovirus-associated TCR beta chains were confirmed in vitro to be specific for cytomegalovirus antigens. According to a later analysis, TCR association rates differed among HLA loci, with DRB1 alleles showing the most associated TCRs and HLA-C alleles showing the fewest. Compared with the approximately 710-donor mean, donors in an Asian-associated ancestry cluster had fewer N-insertions in productive TCRs, according to a later genetic analysis. Roughly 17 rarely observed V segments, including chromosome 9 orphons, were excluded from the earlier analysis of some 590 of the donors because counts were too low. The cohort was sequenced for TCR beta chains only, and without alpha or paired-chain data the features that could be detected were limited. Compared with equally common non-associated chains, HLA-associated TCR beta chains in a later analysis were more clonally expanded and had lower generation probabilities. The presence/absence analyses assumed that sequencing depth was roughly uniform across donors, and that assumption may not be true. A later analysis reported that several top co-occurrence clusters appeared linked to parvovirus B19, influenza, CMV and Epstein-Barr virus. V-gene and J-gene trimming of TCR beta chains was associated with a missense DCLRE1C variant in a later genetic analysis, and the association was replicated in an independent cohort. In a later analysis, most CMV-associated TCR beta chains were found to appear HLA-restricted, with HLA associations seemingly driven largely by CMV exposure. Because HLA typing was missing for some donors at each locus, association tests included only the typed subset. A cluster of highly shared sequence variants was judged likely to represent a technical artifact of the sequencing pipeline.

The method was the immunoSEQ multiplex PCR assay. For the multiplex PCR, a mixture combining 60 forward primers for TCR Vbeta segments and 13 reverse primers for TCR Jbeta segments was used. Amplification of the CDR3 region of rearranged TCR beta genes was performed with a multiplex PCR assay on genomic DNA. On the Illumina HiSeq System, the amplified TCR beta libraries were sequenced as 87-base-pair reads. The authors' analysis ran thus. A later analysis counted about 82 million unique TCR beta chains across the 666 repertoires, and about 10 million of these chains were shared by at least two donors. A nearest-neighbor algorithm error-corrected the raw reads and collapsed the reads into unique sequences, merging closely related sequences to remove PCR and sequencing errors. Alignment of CDR3 sequences to IMGT reference sequences was used to assign V, D and J gene segments. Each retained sequence needed at least a six-nucleotide match to both a V gene segment and a J gene segment. Rearrangements were called productive when the CDR3 lacked stop codons and stayed in frame with V and J; all others were non-productive. CDR3 was defined by IMGT convention, running from the second conserved V-encoded cysteine to the conserved J-encoded phenylalanine. Sequences without an unambiguous match to a single V gene segment were excluded from the earlier analysis of several hundred of the donors. An earlier analysis of around 600 of the donors classified V segments as functional when productive rearrangements were above 56.7% and as segregating when the standard deviation between donors was above 5%. A statistical classification framework was built to diagnose cytomegalovirus status from the catalog of TCR beta chain sequences. In a later analysis, TCR nucleotide sequences were compared against IMGT/GENE-DB human TR gene sequences so that V and J genes could be assigned. In a later analysis, CDR3 sequences and most-parsimonious VDJ recombination scenarios were assigned using the TCRdist pipeline. In a later analysis, every TCR beta chain was defined by the combination of its CDR3 amino acid sequence and its V-gene family, and reads without a unique V-gene family were dropped. To address suspected cross-contamination and a sequencing artifact, a later analysis removed a few hundred highly shared, low-generation-probability nucleotide sequences. For each public chain, a later analysis derived a clonal expansion index from normalized ranks of inferred template counts within each repertoire. In a later analysis, generation probabilities were computed using a VDJ recombination model fitted to out-of-frame rearrangements, and the results were checked against IGoR. Hypergeometric tests were used in a later analysis to score TCR-TCR, TCR-HLA and TCR-CMV co-occurrence, with a repertoire-size bias correction applied to the TCR pairs. To estimate false discovery rates, a later analysis permuted the HLA or CMV assignments 20 times. A later analysis grouped co-occurring TCRs with DBSCAN, adding TCRdist sequence similarity when clustering within HLA-allele-positive subsets. Repertoires with fewer than 30,000 or more than 120,000 public chains, plus five repertoires with anomalous nucleotide sharing, were excluded from co-occurrence clustering. The table comes from immuneACCESS by way of TCRdb, which keeps in-frame sequences with V and J called. Part of the clones is missing from these tables; in studies checked, under half for an unresolved V gene and the rest for unknown reasons. The V and J calls and clone size were taken over from that table, and D and trimming were inferred from the DNA. Here the sample has around 150,000 clones; 68% occur a single time. Of the sample, roughly 1.4% falls within the top ten clones.

CDR1 and CDR2 were assigned from the germline V gene as SGHAT and FQNNGV. Trimming costs V 4 bases and J 6 bases, and their ends lie 16 bases apart. Counted from cysteine to phenylalanine, this CDR3 has 14 amino acids. Just CDR3 DNA is preserved here, 42 bases in frame from base 1. In total, about 650 healthy bone marrow donors made up the cohort. At the time of sampling, every cohort member was nominally healthy, though immune exposures that went unrecorded were likely present. The donor was CMV seronegative and belonged to the group of more than 300 seronegative cohort members. Every donor gave a peripheral blood sample, and the peripheral blood mononuclear cells from that sample were used for TCR beta sequencing. The Qiagen DNeasy Blood Extraction Kit was used to extract genomic DNA from the blood cell samples. Note on this clone: It lacks a known antigen. Within one base of it there is no much larger clone, and no base qualities were kept.

Material: PBMCs. The chain is made from TRBV11-2 and TRBJ2-7, with TRBD2 tentatively as D gene (5 bases match). The origin of this receptor is a man aged 50-60 years in good health and CMV-seronegative. The DNA is TGTGCCAGCAGCTCCCTGCGAGGGTTGGGCGAGCAGTACTTC. Translated, it gives CASSSLRGLGEQYF.